This T cell receptor beta chain is from a study of cytotoxic CD8 clonotypes in ibrutinib-treated CLL. The protocol was immunoSEQ multiplex PCR, while the TCRdb copy is restricted to in-frame clones and leaves out a portion. The sample gives over 95,000 clones, 45% to 65% of which show up once; 35% to 40% is in the top ten. Roughly 1.8 micrograms of genomic DNA from cryopreserved PBMCs went into TCR beta libraries. The V segment lost 3 bases and the J segment 2 bases; nucleotides outside the gene matches: 2. CDR1 SGHDT and CDR2 YYEEEE come from the germline V gene. The CDR3 is made up of 15 amino acids.

Sequencing was performed on PBMCs, taken after 24 months of ibrutinib treatment. The chain has TRBV5-6 and TRBJ1-5; 10 bases are shared with TRBD1. The TCR was taken from a human donor with chronic lymphocytic leukemia. CDR3 nucleotide sequence: TGTGCCAGCAGCTCGGGACAGGGGCGCAATCAGCCCCAGCATTTT. It translates to CASSSGQGRNQPQHF.